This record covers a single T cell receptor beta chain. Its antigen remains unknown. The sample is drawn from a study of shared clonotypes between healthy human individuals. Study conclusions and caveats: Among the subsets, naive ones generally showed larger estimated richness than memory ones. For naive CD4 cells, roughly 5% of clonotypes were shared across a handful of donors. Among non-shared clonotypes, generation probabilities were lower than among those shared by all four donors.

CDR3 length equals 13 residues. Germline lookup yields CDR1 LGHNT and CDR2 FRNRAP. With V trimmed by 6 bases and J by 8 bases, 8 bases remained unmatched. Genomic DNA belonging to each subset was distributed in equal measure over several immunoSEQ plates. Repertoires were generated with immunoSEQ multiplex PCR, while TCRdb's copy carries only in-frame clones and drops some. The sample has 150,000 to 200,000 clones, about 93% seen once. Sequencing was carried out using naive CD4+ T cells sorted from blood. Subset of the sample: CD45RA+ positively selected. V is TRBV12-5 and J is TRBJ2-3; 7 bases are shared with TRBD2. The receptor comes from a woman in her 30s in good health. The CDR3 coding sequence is TGTGCTAGTGGCTATCGAGCGGGGAGTACGCAGTATTTT. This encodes CASGYRAGSTQYF.